The entry that follows covers one T cell receptor (beta chain) sequence. Its antigen remains unidentified. The data belong to a study of early T cells in non-severe SARS-CoV-2 infection. The overall study: Sequencing was performed on bulk RNA from unsorted whole blood, leaving chains unpaired.

Study results and caveats: Lookups in VDJdb leaned toward anti-spike CD8 responses and missed private and CD4 specificities.

The V gene lost 8 bases and the J gene lost 4 bases, with 9 bases spanning the gap. Germline loops: CDR1 SNHLY, CDR2 FYNNEI. CDR3 length: 12 amino acids. Unique molecular identifiers tagged individual cDNA molecules. TCRdb re-derived calls from the 5' RACE reads in MiXCR, one entry per CDR3 protein. Among tens of thousands of distinct CDR3 sequences listed, 9.4% were seen once. This clonotype was sampled from an adult who was a healthcare worker with PCR-confirmed SARS-CoV-2 infection or an uninfected control (not recorded which). The J gene is TRBJ2-1, the V gene TRBV2; no clear D. Sequencing was performed on whole blood, taken at baseline. DNA of the CDR3: TGTGCCAGCGGAGAAGTATACAATGAGCAGTTCTTC. Translation gives CASGEVYNEQFF.